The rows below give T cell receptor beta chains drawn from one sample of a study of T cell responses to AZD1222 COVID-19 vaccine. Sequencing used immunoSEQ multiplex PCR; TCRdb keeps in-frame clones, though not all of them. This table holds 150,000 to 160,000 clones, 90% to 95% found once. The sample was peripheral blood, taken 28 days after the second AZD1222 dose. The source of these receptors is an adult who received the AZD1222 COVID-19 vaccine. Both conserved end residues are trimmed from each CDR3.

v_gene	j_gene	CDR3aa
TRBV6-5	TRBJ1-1	ASSYLFRQGEAF
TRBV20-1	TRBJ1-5	SASDHNQPQH
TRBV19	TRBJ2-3	ASRSWGASADTQY
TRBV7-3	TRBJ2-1	ASSLLAGPYNEQF
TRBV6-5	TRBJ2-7	ASTHGDSLGGEQY
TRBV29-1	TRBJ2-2	SVESSGITGELF
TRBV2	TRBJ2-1	ASRRDGGGNEQF
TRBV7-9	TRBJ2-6	ASRLTGANVLT
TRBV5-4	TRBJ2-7	ASREYSGREQY
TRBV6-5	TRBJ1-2	ASSWTANYGYT
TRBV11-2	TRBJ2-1	ASSFSGGSEQF
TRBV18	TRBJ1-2	ASSPTTAYGYT
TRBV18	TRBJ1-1	ASSPIKGTGRTEAF
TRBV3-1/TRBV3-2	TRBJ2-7	ASSLLAGAYEQY
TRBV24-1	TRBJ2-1	ATSPSSGKWNEQF
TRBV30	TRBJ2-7	AFLRRTGVLYEQY
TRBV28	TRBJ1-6	ASSFRGQSPLH
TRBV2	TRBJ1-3	ASSAIPDSGNTIY
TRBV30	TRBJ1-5	AWSVIGGDRNQPQH
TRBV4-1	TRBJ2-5	ASSQPLALETQY